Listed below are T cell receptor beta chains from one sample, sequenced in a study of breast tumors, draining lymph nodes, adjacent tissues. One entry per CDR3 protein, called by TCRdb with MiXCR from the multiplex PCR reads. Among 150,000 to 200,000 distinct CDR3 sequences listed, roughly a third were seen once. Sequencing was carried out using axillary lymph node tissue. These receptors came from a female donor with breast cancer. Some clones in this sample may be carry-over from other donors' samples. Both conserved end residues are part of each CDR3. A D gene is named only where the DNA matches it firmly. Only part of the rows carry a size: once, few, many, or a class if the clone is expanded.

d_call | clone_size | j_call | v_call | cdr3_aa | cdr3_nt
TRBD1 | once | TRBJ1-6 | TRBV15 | CATRDRDSPLHF | TGTGCCACCCGGGACAGGGATTCACCCCTCCACTTT
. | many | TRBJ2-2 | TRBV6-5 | CASSHSRAGNTGELFF | TGTGCCAGCAGTCACTCGAGGGCAGGGAACACCGGGGAGCTGTTTTTT
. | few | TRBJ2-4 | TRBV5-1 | CASSLTAENIQYF | TGCGCCAGCAGCTTGACAGCTGAAAACATTCAGTACTTC
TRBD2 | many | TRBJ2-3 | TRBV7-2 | CASSLRGGRLTDTQYF | TGTGCCAGCAGCTTAAGGGGCGGGAGGCTCACAGATACGCAGTATTTT
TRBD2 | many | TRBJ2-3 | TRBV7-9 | CASSSRLAGGDTQYF | TGTGCCAGCAGCTCTAGACTAGCGGGGGGTGATACGCAGTATTTT
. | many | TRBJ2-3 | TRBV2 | CASQHYSGLSSTDTQYF | TGTGCCAGCCAACATTACTCGGGACTTTCTAGCACAGATACGCAGTATTTT
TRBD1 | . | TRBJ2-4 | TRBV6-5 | CASSPGQGATHIQYF | TGTGCCAGCAGCCCGGGACAGGGGGCGACGCACATTCAGTACTTC
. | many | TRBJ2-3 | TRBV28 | CASSLTVEGLTDTQYF | TGTGCCAGCAGTTTGACGGTGGAGGGGCTCACAGATACGCAGTATTTT
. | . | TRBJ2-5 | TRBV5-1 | CASSFSTGRETQYF | TGCGCCAGCAGCTTCTCGACAGGACGGGAGACCCAGTACTTC
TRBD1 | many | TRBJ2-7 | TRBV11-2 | CASSLGDRAYEQYF | TGTGCCAGCAGCTTAGGGGACAGGGCGTACGAGCAGTACTTC
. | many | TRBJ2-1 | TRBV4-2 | CASSPMSGTDEQFF | TGTGCCAGCAGCCCCATGTCAGGGACGGATGAGCAGTTCTTC
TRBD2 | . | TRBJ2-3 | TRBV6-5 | CASSYSNFGGTDTQYF | TGTGCCAGCAGTTACTCGAACTTCGGGGGGACAGATACGCAGTATTTT
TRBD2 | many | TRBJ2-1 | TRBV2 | CASIQLAGMKEQFF | TGTGCCAGCATCCAACTAGCGGGGATGAAGGAGCAGTTCTTC
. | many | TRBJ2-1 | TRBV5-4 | CASSLRLREQFF | TGTGCCAGCAGCTTGCGTTTACGTGAGCAGTTCTTC
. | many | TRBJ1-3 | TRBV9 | CASSAIGGGVSGNTIYF | TGTGCCAGCAGCGCGATCGGTGGGGGAGTTTCTGGAAACACCATATATTTT